Below, one T cell receptor beta chain is given with its context. Antigen specificity is unknown. There are 11 residues in the CDR3. CDR1 is SQVTM and CDR2 is ANQGSEA in the germline V gene. V lost 7 bases and J 3 bases, leaving 9 bases between the germline ends. A single record per CDR3 protein comes from TCRdb applying MiXCR to the multiplex PCR reads. This sample has over 150,000 distinct CDR3 sequences, with 30% to 40% found just once. The data were obtained in a study of breast tumors, draining lymph nodes, adjacent tissues. Axillary draining lymph nodes of breast cancer patients supplied the node samples. Study-wide results and limits: Data fit most tumor T cells coming from lymph node, expanding in tumor.

This sequence was found in a female donor with breast cancer. Some clones in this sample may be carry-over from other donors' samples. Sample: axillary lymph node tissue. The genes are TRBV29-1 and TRBJ1-2; D not certain. CDR3 sequence: CSGQGDYGYTF. CDR3 nucleotide sequence: TGCAGCGGGCAAGGCGACTATGGCTACACCTTC. Supplemented by reference TRBV29-1 and TRBJ1-2, the full variable domain reads SAVISQKPSRDICQRGTSLTIQCQVDSQVTMMFWYRQQPGQSLTLIATANQGSEATYESGFVIDKFPISRPNLTFSTLTVSNMSPEDSSIYLCSGQGDYGYTFGSGTRLTVV.